The 29 T cell receptor beta chains reported below all come from one sample, sequenced in a study of OX40 agonist ivuxolimab in advanced cancers. TCRdb's table, derived via immunoSEQ multiplex PCR, lists solely in-frame clones and lacks some. The sample carries over 55,000 clones, 84% recorded once. Specimen: CD4+ or CD8+ T cells sorted from blood, collected in a trial of the OX40 agonist ivuxolimab. The receptor source for this set is an adult with an advanced solid tumor such as melanoma, head and neck, liver or kidney cancer.

V gene TRBV12-5 combines with J gene TRBJ2-5; D gene ambiguous. Trimming left V 7 bases short and J 2 bases short, with 17 bases between. CDR1 is LGHNT, CDR2 FRNRAP, per germline. This CDR3 region has 15 residues. The CDR3: CASAPPTGSQETQYF. The CDR3 nucleotides are TGTGCTAGTGCCCCACCGACTGGAAGTCAAGAGACCCAGTACTTC.

The rearrangement uses TRBV7-6 and TRBJ2-1; D is possibly TRBD1 (5 bases). The CDR3 contains 15 residues. In germline, CDR1 is SGHVS, CDR2 FNYEAQ. V was trimmed by 2 bases and J by 0 bases, leaving 8 bases between them. CDR3 DNA sequence: TGTGCCAGCAGCTTAAAGGGGTCCTCCTACAATGAGCAGTTCTTC. This encodes CASSLKGSSYNEQFF.

This clone has just a few counts. The V gene is TRBV28, the J gene TRBJ2-1, with 8 bases fitting TRBD2. With 6 bases clipped from V and 0 bases from J, the junction kept 7 bases outside the gene matches. The germline CDR1 and CDR2 sequences are MDHEN and SYDVKM. CDR3 length: 16 residues. The DNA of the CDR3 is TGTGCCAGCAGGGGTAGCGGGGCGAGCTCCTACAATGAGCAGTTCTTC. It specifies CASRGSGASSYNEQFF.

CDR3: CASLDGTGGSSNSPLHF. The CDR3 DNA sequence: TGTGCCAGCCTCGACGGGACAGGGGGATCGAGTAATTCACCCCTCCACTTT. This chain uses TRBV19 with TRBJ1-6; 11 bases match TRBD1. The CDR3 consists of 17 residues. After removal of 9 bases from V and 6 bases from J, the junction contained 13 bases not matched to a gene. In germline, CDR1 is LNHDA, CDR2 SQIVND (reference sequence).

The chain uses TRBV27 and TRBJ2-7; no clear D gene. CDR1 is MNHEY and CDR2 is SMNVEV in the germline V gene (reference sequence). V lost 4 bases to trimming and J lost 2 bases, with 15 bases between them. This CDR3 has 15 residues. The CDR3 bases are TGTGCCAGCAGTTACCGAAATCTCCCGACCTACGAGCAGTACTTC. It codes for CASSYRNLPTYEQYF.

V gene TRBV7-3 combines with J gene TRBJ1-2; D possibly corresponds to TRBD1 (6 bases). V was clipped by 5 bases and J by 8 bases, with 15 bases between them. This CDR3 comprises 13 residues. Germline V CDR1 and CDR2: SGHTA, FQGTGA. CDR3 protein: CASSLRRGKGYTF. CDR3 in DNA: TGTGCCAGCAGCCTTCGCAGGGGAAAGGGCTACACCTTC.

The V gene is TRBV11-3, the J gene TRBJ2-1, with 10 bases fitting TRBD1. The J segment lost 7 bases and the V segment lost 5 bases, leaving 5 bases of the junction unmatched. CDR3 length: 14 amino acids. Germline assignment: CDR1 SGHNT and CDR2 YENEEA. The CDR3 DNA sequence: TGTGCCAGCAGCAGACAGGGGGCCGGGAATGAGCAGTTCTTC. This sequence encodes CASSRQGAGNEQFF.

This clone was seen a single time. The chain is built from TRBV19 and TRBJ2-7; 8 bases are shared with TRBD1. In germline, CDR1 is LNHDA, CDR2 SQIVND (reference sequence). After removal of 5 bases from V and 2 bases from J, the junction contained 8 bases not matched to a gene. CDR3 length: 15 amino acids. In nucleotides, the CDR3 is TGTGCCAGTAGTTCCCGGACAGGGCTTACCTACGAGCAGTACTTC. Translation: CASSSRTGLTYEQYF.

This clone came up once. The gene calls are TRBV5-4 and TRBJ2-3; D is undetermined. Trimming took 0 bases from V and 1 from J, leaving 3 bases between them. Germline V gene data show CDR1 as SGHNT and CDR2 as YYREEE (reference sequence). This CDR3 is built from 13 residues. The chain's CDR3 is CASSLDRTDTQYF. The CDR3 DNA reads TGTGCCAGCAGCTTGGACCGCACAGATACGCAGTATTTT.

The chain employs TRBV10-3 and TRBJ2-3, with D perhaps given as TRBD1 or TRBD2 (5 bases each). The V gene lost 2 bases and the J gene lost 0 bases, with 15 bases spanning the gap. The CDR3 sequence is 17 residues long. In germline, CDR1 is ENHRY, CDR2 SYGVKD. The CDR3 loop is CAISETRQRTSTDTQYF. CDR3 nucleotides: TGTGCCATCAGTGAGACCCGACAGCGGACTAGCACAGATACGCAGTATTTT.

This chain joins TRBV7-9 and TRBJ2-3; D gene uncertain. V was clipped by 5 bases and J by 2 bases, with 2 bases between them. This CDR3 is built from 11 residues. Per germline, CDR1 SEHNR and CDR2 FQNEAQ (reference sequence). The CDR3 sequence is CASSPTDTQYF. CDR3 nucleotides: TGTGCCAGCAGCCCCACAGATACGCAGTATTTT. Full variable domain (rest looked up from reference TRBV7-9 and TRBJ2-3): DTGVSQNPRHKITKRGQNVTFRCDPISEHNRLYWYRQTLGQGPEFLTYFQNEAQLEKSRLLSDRFSAERPKGSFSTLEIQRTEQGDSAMYLCASSPTDTQYFGPGTRLTVL.

This chain joins TRBV6-5 and TRBJ1-2; possible D gene TRBD1, 6 bases. Germline V lookup: CDR1 MNHEY, CDR2 SVGAGI. The ends were cut back, 2 bases at V and 1 base at J, with 11 bases in the middle. This CDR3 contains 15 residues. The CDR3 DNA sequence: TGTGCCAGCAGTTACGGGGGGCATATTAACTATGGCTACACCTTC. This gives the protein CASSYGGHINYGYTF.

In DNA, the CDR3 is TGTGCCAGCAGTTTCAGTTGGGTAGGGATGAACACTGAAGCTTTCTTT. Protein product: CASSFSWVGMNTEAFF. J is TRBJ1-1 and V is TRBV27; D call uncertain. V was clipped by 3 bases and J by 0 bases, with 14 bases between them. This CDR3 contains 16 residues. Germline V gene lookup returns CDR1 MNHEY and CDR2 SMNVEV (reference sequence).

V is TRBV27 and J is TRBJ2-5; possible D gene TRBD2, 6 bases. The CDR3 runs 13 residues. Trimming stripped 4 bases from V and 4 bases from J, with 10 bases between. Germline CDR1 reads MNHEY; CDR2 reads SMNVEV (reference sequence). Here the CDR3 DNA reads TGTGCCAGCAGTTCACTAGCAGGAGAGACCCAGTACTTC. Translation gives CASSSLAGETQYF.

The chain combines TRBV19 with TRBJ2-3; D is undetermined. V lost 5 bases, J lost 0 bases, and 12 bases lay in between. Germline CDR1 LNHDA, CDR2 SQIVND (reference sequence). The length of the CDR3 is 15 residues. Here the CDR3 reads CASSPLSASTDTQYF. The DNA for the CDR3 is TGTGCCAGTAGTCCCCTAAGTGCTAGCACAGATACGCAGTATTTT.

J is TRBJ2-2 and V is TRBV5-6; TRBD1 might be the D (5 bases). The V and J ends lost 0 bases and 0 bases respectively, with 9 bases between them. The length of the CDR3 is 16 residues. From germline, CDR1 is SGHDT and CDR2 YYEEEE. CDR3 in DNA: TGTGCCAGCAGCTTGGTGGGGCCCGCGAACACCGGGGAGCTGTTTTTT. Amino acid sequence: CASSLVGPANTGELFF.

In the case of this clone: Other DNA sequences in this sample translate to the same CDR3. V gene TRBV18 combines with J gene TRBJ1-1; D possibly corresponds to TRBD1 (6 bases). This CDR3 spans 14 amino acids. Between the trimmed V and J ends, which lost 3 bases and 1 base, there was a span of 9 bases. Looked up from germline, CDR1 is KGHSH and CDR2 is LQKENI. The CDR3 spells CASSPGGANTEAFF. The CDR3 DNA reads TGTGCCAGCTCACCTGGGGGCGCGAACACTGAAGCTTTCTTT.

The chain has TRBV4-1 and TRBJ1-2; 8 nucleotides line up with TRBD1. CDR1 and CDR2 from the germline V gene are MGHRA and YSYEKL. With V trimmed by 1 base and J by 4 bases, 8 bases remained unmatched. The length of the CDR3 is 16 residues. Here the CDR3 reads CASSQVLSGGGYGYTF. CDR3 DNA sequence: TGCGCCAGCAGCCAAGTCCTCTCAGGGGGCGGCTATGGCTACACCTTC.

The rearrangement links TRBV11-3 to TRBJ2-5, with unresolved D. Germline V gene data show CDR1 as SGHNT and CDR2 as YENEEA. This CDR3 contains 15 residues. Trimming left V 5 bases short and J 0 bases short, with 13 bases between. The CDR3 reads CASSTTSGYQETQYF. For the CDR3, the DNA is TGTGCCAGCAGCACAACCTCAGGATACCAAGAGACCCAGTACTTC.

The V and J genes are TRBV5-6 and TRBJ2-2, with TRBD1 matching over 10 bases. CDR3 length: 15 amino acids. CDR1 is SGHDT and CDR2 is YYEEEE in the germline V gene. V dropped 5 bases and J dropped 3; count of bases not matched to a gene: 4. The CDR3 loop is CASRRQGADTGELFF. CDR3 nucleotide sequence: TGTGCCAGCAGGCGACAGGGGGCGGACACCGGGGAGCTGTTTTTT.

Only a few counts were recorded for this clone. J is TRBJ1-2 and V is TRBV19; 7 bases match TRBD1. This CDR3 comprises 13 residues. CDR1 LNHDA and CDR2 SQIVND come from the germline V gene (reference sequence). Trimming cost V 6 bases and J 6 bases; bases outside gene matches: 7. Here the CDR3 reads CASRITGADGYTF. For the CDR3, the DNA is TGTGCCAGTAGGATTACAGGGGCGGATGGCTACACCTTC. The full variable domain, completed using reference TRBV19 and TRBJ1-2, is DGGITQSPKYLFRKEGQNVTLSCEQNLNHDAMYWYRQDPGQGLRLIYYSQIVNDFQKGDIAEGYSVSREKKESFPLTVTSAQKNPTAFYLCASRITGADGYTFGSGTRLTVV.

This clone was observed a handful of times. The chain couples TRBV2 to TRBJ2-2; 9 bases align to TRBD1. The CDR3 covers 15 residues. With V trimmed by 4 bases and J by 3 bases, 3 bases remained unmatched. Germline values: CDR1 SNHLY, CDR2 FYNNEI. The CDR3: CASSARQGDTGELFF. Here the CDR3 DNA reads TGTGCCAGCAGTGCCCGACAGGGGGACACCGGGGAGCTGTTTTTT.

The V call is TRBV28, the J call TRBJ2-1; the D gene is possibly TRBD1 (7 bases). Trimming took off 1 base at V and 7 bases at J, with 17 bases between the two ends. This CDR3 region has 16 residues. Per the germline V gene, CDR1 is MDHEN and CDR2 is SYDVKM. The CDR3 DNA follows: TGTGCCAGCAGTTTATCGACAGGGAGGTCGGGAAATGAGCAGTTCTTC. It encodes CASSLSTGRSGNEQFF.

The chain employs TRBV19 and TRBJ1-5; D call uncertain. V lost 5 bases and J 2 bases, leaving 10 bases between the germline ends. This CDR3 is 14 amino acids long. CDR1 LNHDA and CDR2 SQIVND come from the germline V gene (reference sequence). DNA for the CDR3: TGTGCCAGTAGTGCCTCCGGGGGCAATCAGCCCCAGCATTTT. Encoded protein: CASSASGGNQPQHF.

The genes are TRBV27 and TRBJ1-1; 12 nucleotides match TRBD1. The length of the CDR3 is 19 residues. CDR1 is MNHEY, CDR2 SMNVEV, per germline (reference sequence). Unmatched junction bases numbered 11, after V lost 0 bases and J lost 3 bases. The CDR3 sequence is CASSLSGTGGERWYTEAFF. In DNA form, the CDR3 reads TGTGCCAGCAGTTTATCGGGGACAGGGGGCGAAAGGTGGTACACTGAAGCTTTCTTT.

The chain combines TRBV7-3 with TRBJ2-1; maybe TRBD1 (5 bases). The V gene lost 2 bases and the J gene lost 4 bases, with 15 bases spanning the gap. The length of the CDR3 is 16 residues. Germline V CDR1 and CDR2: SGHTA, FQGTGA. CDR3 nucleotide sequence: TGTGCCAGCAGCTTAGGTGGTGCCAGGGCTTACAATGAGCAGTTCTTC. Encoded protein: CASSLGGARAYNEQFF. The variable domain in full, with the rest retrieved from reference TRBV7-3 and TRBJ2-1, is GAGVSQTPSNKVTEKGKYVELRCDPISGHTALYWYRQSLGQGPEFLIYFQGTGAADDSGLPNDRFFAVRPEGSVSTLKIQRTERGDSAVYLCASSLGGARAYNEQFFGPGTRLTVL.

The genes are TRBV5-6 and TRBJ2-7, with TRBD1 matching 7 bases. The trim removed 7 bases at V and 2 bases at J, leaving 9 bases unmatched. CDR1 is SGHDT and CDR2 is YYEEEE in the germline V gene. The CDR3 totals 14 residues. This CDR3 reads CASFRTGRTYEQYF. DNA of the CDR3: TGTGCCAGCTTTCGGACAGGCCGTACCTACGAGCAGTACTTC.

The chain is built from TRBV11-3 and TRBJ2-2; TRBD1 matches at 9 bases. V trimming: 5 bases; J trimming: 5 bases; junction bases outside the gene matches: 6. Germline lookup yields CDR1 SGHNT and CDR2 YENEEA. This CDR3 spans 15 amino acids. The chain's CDR3 is CASSPQGARTGELFF. The CDR3 nucleotides read TGTGCCAGCAGCCCACAGGGGGCGAGGACCGGGGAGCTGTTTTTT.

The rearrangement links TRBV18 to TRBJ2-5, with D unclear. V lost 3 bases and J 0 bases, leaving 2 bases between the germline ends. Germline CDR1 KGHSH, CDR2 LQKENI. The length of the CDR3 is 12 residues. As DNA, the CDR3 is TGTGCCAGCTCACCGTACCAAGAGACCCAGTACTTC. Translating gives CASSPYQETQYF.